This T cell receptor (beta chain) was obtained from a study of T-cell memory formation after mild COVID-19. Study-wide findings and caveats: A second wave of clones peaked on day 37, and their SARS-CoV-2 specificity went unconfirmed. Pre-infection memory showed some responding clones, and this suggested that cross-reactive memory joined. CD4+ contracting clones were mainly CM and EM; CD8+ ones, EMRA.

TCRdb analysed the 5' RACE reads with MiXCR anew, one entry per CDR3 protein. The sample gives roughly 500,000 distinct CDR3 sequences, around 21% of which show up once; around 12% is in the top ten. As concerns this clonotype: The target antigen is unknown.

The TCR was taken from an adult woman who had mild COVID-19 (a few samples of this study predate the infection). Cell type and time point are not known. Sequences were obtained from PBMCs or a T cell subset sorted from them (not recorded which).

The DNA of the CDR3 is TGTGCCAGCAGCTTAGCCGACTGGCAGGGAGGAGAGACCCAGTACTTC. This translates into CASSLADWQGGETQYF. The genes are TRBV7-7 and TRBJ2-5; a weak D match, TRBD2 (6 bases). The ends were cut back, 0 bases at V and 4 bases at J, with 15 bases in the middle. This CDR3 contains 16 residues. CDR1 is SSHAT and CDR2 is FNYEAQ in the germline V gene (reference sequence).